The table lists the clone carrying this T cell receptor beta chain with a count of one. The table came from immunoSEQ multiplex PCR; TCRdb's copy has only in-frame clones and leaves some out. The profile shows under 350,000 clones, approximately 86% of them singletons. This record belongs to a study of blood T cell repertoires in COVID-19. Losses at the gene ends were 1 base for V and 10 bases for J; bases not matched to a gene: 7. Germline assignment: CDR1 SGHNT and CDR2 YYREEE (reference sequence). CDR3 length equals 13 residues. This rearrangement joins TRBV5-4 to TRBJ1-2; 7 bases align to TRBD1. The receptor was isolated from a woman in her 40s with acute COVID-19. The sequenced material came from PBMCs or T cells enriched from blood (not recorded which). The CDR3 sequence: CASSLPPGQNYTF. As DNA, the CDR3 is TGTGCCAGCAGCTTGCCCCCGGGACAGAACTACACCTTC.